What follows are 9 T cell receptor beta chains derived from one specimen sequenced in a study of cytomegalovirus exposure and HLA in healthy donors. PCR involved 60 Vbeta and 13 Jbeta primers. The method was immunoSEQ multiplex PCR; TCRdb's version includes in-frame clones alone and lacks a portion of them. The sample includes roughly 200,000 clones, roughly 85% of them seen just once. Sequenced material: PBMCs. Source of these receptors: a woman in her twenties or thirties in good health and CMV-seropositive.

The chain joins TRBV7-9 to TRBJ2-3, with 11 bases that match TRBD1. The CDR3 is made up of 18 amino acids. V lost 5 bases to trimming and J lost 2 bases; unmatched junction nucleotides: 12. The germline V gene encodes CDR1 SEHNR and CDR2 FQNEAQ (reference sequence). CDR3: CASSGGWTGGDSTDTQYF. Written as DNA, the CDR3 is TGTGCCAGCAGCGGGGGATGGACAGGGGGCGACTCCACAGATACGCAGTATTTT.

The chain links TRBV5-6 to TRBJ1-4; 7 positions match TRBD1. Germline-derived CDR1 and CDR2 are SGHDT and YYEEEE. The CDR3 spans 15 residues. The ends lost 3 bases at V and 7 bases at J; junction bases unmatched: 9. DNA of the CDR3: TGTGCCAGCAGCTCAGGGGACAGCCATACTGAAAAACTGTTTTTT. Translating it yields CASSSGDSHTEKLFF. The entire variable domain, with the rest obtained from reference TRBV5-6 and TRBJ1-4, is as follows: DAGVTQSPTHLIKTRGQQVTLRCSPKSGHDTVSWYQQALGQGPQFIFQYYEEEERQRGNFPDRFSGHQFPNYSSELNVNALLLGDSALYLCASSSGDSHTEKLFFGSGTQLSVL.

The chain has TRBV5-1 and TRBJ2-1; 13 bases are a match to TRBD2. Trimming removed 4 bases from V and 8 bases from J; junction bases left unmatched: 3. Germline V gene sequence: CDR1 SGHRS, CDR2 YFSETQ. The length of the CDR3 is 14 residues. The CDR3 DNA is TGCGCCAGCAGCGGCGGACTAGCGGGAGATGAGCAGTTCTTC. It yields the protein CASSGGLAGDEQFF.

This clone was detected only a few times. The chain employs TRBV5-1 and TRBJ2-7, with 9 nucleotides matching TRBD1. V lost 2 bases to trimming and J lost 5 bases; unmatched junction nucleotides: 5. The germline CDR1 and CDR2 sequences are SGHRS and YFSETQ. The CDR3 sequence is 14 residues long. The CDR3 here is CASSLQGAVNEQYF. CDR3 nucleotide sequence: TGCGCCAGCAGCTTACAGGGGGCGGTGAACGAGCAGTACTTC.

The chain joins TRBV11-2 to TRBJ1-5; 7 bases agree with TRBD1. This CDR3 has 19 amino acids. V dropped 3 bases and J dropped 4; count of bases not matched to a gene: 18. CDR1 is SGHAT and CDR2 is FQNNGV in the germline V gene. CDR3 residues: CASSFGRAVTGQPNQPQHF. CDR3 bases: TGTGCCAGCAGCTTCGGTAGGGCTGTCACGGGACAGCCTAATCAGCCCCAGCATTTT.

The J gene is TRBJ1-2, the V gene TRBV27; TRBD1 agrees at 9 bases. Germline CDR1 and CDR2: MNHEY and SMNVEV (reference sequence). Unmatched junction bases numbered 6, after V lost 0 bases and J lost 7 bases. The CDR3 runs to 15 residues. CDR3 in DNA: TGTGCCAGCAGTTTATCGGGGGACAGGGTGTGTGGCTACACCTTC. Translation gives CASSLSGDRVCGYTF.

The rearrangement uses TRBV23-1 and TRBJ1-2; D possibly corresponds to TRBD1 (5 bases). TRBV23-1 is identified as an open reading frame with a role that is uncertain. The CDR3 contains 15 residues. V was pared by 4 bases and J by 2 bases, with 14 bases between. In nucleotides, the CDR3 is TGCGCCAGCAGTCCCGCGGGGGAAGCCAACTATGGCTACACCTTC. This translates into CASSPAGEANYGYTF.

The chain combines TRBV6-1 with TRBJ1-1; D not resolved. Germline assignment: CDR1 MNHNS and CDR2 SASEGT. The CDR3 sequence is 10 residues long. CDR3 DNA sequence: TGTGGCGCGTCTAACACTGAAGCTTTCTTT. Its protein is CGASNTEAFF.

Points on this clone: One junction end disagrees with the germline gene, perhaps due to a read error. The J gene is TRBJ1-1, the V gene TRBV7-9; the D is unclear. Germline assignment: CDR1 SEHNR and CDR2 FQNEAQ (reference sequence). This CDR3 has 9 residues. CDR3 protein: CSSSLETFF. The DNA for the CDR3 is TGTTCCAGCAGCCTGGAGACTTTCTTT. Full variable domain (missing parts from reference TRBV7-9 and TRBJ1-1): DTGVSQNPRHKITKRGQNVTFRCDPISEHNRLYWYRQTLGQGPEFLTYFQNEAQLEKSRLLSDRFSAERPKGSFSTLEIQRTEQGDSAMYLCSSSLETFFGQGTRLTVV.